These T cell receptor beta chains were read from a single sample in a study of T cell clonotyping in hematopoietic cell transplantation. Measured with immunoSEQ multiplex PCR; TCRdb has only the in-frame clones, and not every one. The sample records some 5,000 clones, about 80% being singletons. The sequencing used PBMCs, collected 100 days after allogeneic stem cell transplant. The receptors come from a male patient in his forties or fifties who had an allogeneic stem cell transplant from an unrelated donor, so the T cells may come from the graft donor. Some clones in this sample may be carry-over from other donors' samples. The CDR3 runs from the conserved cysteine through the conserved F or W. Fields, in order: V gene, D gene, clone size, J gene, CDR3 protein, CDR3 DNA. D genes are given only for firm matches. Clone size appears in some rows only: once, few, many, or a class for an expanded clone.

TRBV7-2	TRBD2	-	TRBJ2-3	CASSLVGAGGAADTQYF	TGTGCCAGCAGCTTAGTAGGGGCGGGAGGCGCCGCAGATACGCAGTATTTT
TRBV29-1	-	-	TRBJ2-4	CSVGDAGNIQYF	TGCAGCGTTGGGGACGCTGGGAACATTCAGTACTTC
TRBV27	-	once	TRBJ2-3	CASIPDVFGGLSSTDTQYF	TGTGCCAGCATCCCAGACGTATTTGGCGGGCTATCTAGCACAGATACGCAGTATTTT
TRBV14	-	few	TRBJ1-1	CASSQRHYREGGTEAFF	TGTGCCAGCAGCCAACGCCACTACAGGGAGGGCGGTACTGAAGCTTTCTTT
TRBV4-2	-	few	TRBJ2-3	CASSVRQAPRTDTQYF	TGTGCCAGCAGCGTGCGTCAGGCCCCACGCACAGATACGCAGTATTTT
TRBV27	TRBD2	-	TRBJ2-5	CASSRGGWETQYF	TGTGCCAGCAGCCGCGGGGGATGGGAGACCCAGTACTTC
TRBV7-2	TRBD1	few	TRBJ1-2	CASSPGQGLYGYTF	TGTGCCAGCAGCCCAGGACAGGGCCTCTATGGCTACACCTTC
TRBV4-3	-	once	TRBJ1-5	CASSQVAGNQPQHF	TGCGCCAGCAGCCAAGTAGCAGGAAATCAGCCCCAGCATTTT
TRBV6-1	TRBD2	-	TRBJ2-5	CASSELGGSGETQYF	TGTGCCAGCAGTGAACTTGGCGGGAGCGGAGAGACCCAGTACTTC
TRBV25-1	TRBD2	-	TRBJ2-5	CASSESSSGEAQYF	TGTGCCAGCAGTGAATCATCTAGCGGGGAGGCCCAGTACTTC
TRBV6-8	-	-	TRBJ1-4	CASSYRKAREKLFF	TGTGCCAGCAGTTACAGGAAGGCGCGAGAAAAACTGTTTTTT
TRBV5-1	TRBD2	-	TRBJ2-5	CASSLAEAGVTETQYF	TGCGCCAGCAGCTTGGCCGAAGCGGGAGTGACAGAGACCCAGTACTTC
TRBV6-6	TRBD1	-	TRBJ1-2	CASRQPGTGNWDGYTF	TGTGCCAGCAGGCAGCCGGGGACAGGGAACTGGGATGGCTACACCTTC
TRBV10-3	TRBD1	-	TRBJ1-5	CASGTGDNNQPQHF	TGTGCCAGCGGGACAGGGGATAACAATCAGCCCCAGCATTTT
TRBV6-1	-	-	TRBJ1-1	CASSDLRITEAFF	TGTGCCAGCAGTGACCTCCGCATTACTGAAGCTTTCTTT
TRBV28	TRBD1	once	TRBJ1-2	CASSLPLNRGHGYTF	TGTGCCAGCAGTTTGCCCCTCAACAGGGGGCATGGCTACACCTTC
TRBV23-1	TRBD1	-	TRBJ2-2	CASSQGTANTGELFF	TGCGCCAGCAGTCAAGGGACAGCGAACACCGGGGAGCTGTTTTTT
TRBV6-5	-	-	TRBJ2-3	CASSYPDTQYF	TGTGCCAGCAGTTACCCAGATACGCAGTATTTT
TRBV5-1	TRBD1	few	TRBJ1-1	CASSLDGQAAEAFF	TGCGCCAGCAGCTTGGATGGACAGGCGGCTGAAGCTTTCTTT
TRBV30	TRBD1	-	TRBJ2-3	CAWSVGTGYGTQYF	TGTGCCTGGAGTGTCGGGACAGGGTACGGTACGCAGTATTTT
TRBV5-1	TRBD1	few	TRBJ1-2	CASSTSTGSVGYTF	TGCGCCAGCAGCACCTCGACAGGGTCAGTTGGCTACACCTTC
TRBV7-8	-	-	TRBJ1-1	CASSFQTLGNTEAFF	TGTGCCAGCAGCTTTCAGACGCTTGGGAACACTGAAGCTTTCTTT
TRBV6-5	-	-	TRBJ1-2	CASSYGIGQFYGYTF	TGTGCCAGCAGTTACGGGATCGGACAGTTCTATGGCTACACCTTC
TRBV5-1	-	few	TRBJ2-1	CASTISSGASNEQFF	TGCGCCAGCACAATCTCTAGTGGGGCGAGCAATGAGCAGTTCTTC
TRBV6-5	-	once	TRBJ2-1	CASIQKGGRREQFF	TGTGCCAGCATCCAAAAGGGGGGCAGGCGTGAGCAGTTCTTC
TRBV30	-	-	TRBJ1-5	CAWTRDGRNQPQHF	TGTGCCTGGACGCGGGACGGACGGAATCAGCCCCAGCATTTT
TRBV10-3	-	-	TRBJ1-4	CATTKGVNEKLFF	TGTGCCACTACAAAGGGGGTGAATGAAAAACTGTTTTTT
TRBV9	-	-	TRBJ1-1	CASSAYTGTPNTEAFF	TGTGCCAGCAGCGCATATACCGGGACACCGAACACTGAAGCTTTCTTT
TRBV5-4	-	-	TRBJ1-3	CASSFPGDSGNTIYF	TGTGCCAGCAGCTTCCCAGGGGACTCTGGAAACACCATATATTTT
TRBV29-1	-	-	TRBJ2-7	CSVRDNLYEQYF	TGCAGCGTCCGGGACAACTTATACGAGCAGTACTTC
TRBV27	TRBD1	-	TRBJ2-3	CASSLSISGTGDYTQYF	TGTGCCAGCAGTTTATCGATTAGTGGGACAGGGGACTATACGCAGTATTTT
TRBV15	-	-	TRBJ2-5	CATSRLWGSGTQYF	TGTGCCACCAGCAGATTATGGGGCAGTGGGACCCAGTACTTC
TRBV30	TRBD2	-	TRBJ2-1	CAWSTLAGDQDEQFF	TGTGCCTGGAGTACCCTAGCGGGAGATCAGGATGAGCAGTTCTTC
TRBV25-1	-	-	TRBJ1-1	CASRDRRTEAFF	TGTGCCAGCAGGGACAGAAGAACTGAAGCTTTCTTT
TRBV19	-	-	TRBJ2-2	CASSMWEKVGGELFF	TGTGCCAGTAGTATGTGGGAGAAGGTGGGCGGGGAGCTGTTTTTT
TRBV5-4	TRBD1	few	TRBJ1-2	CASSGDRGYFYGYTF	TGTGCCAGCAGCGGGGACAGGGGGTATTTCTATGGCTACACCTTC
TRBV4-3	TRBD2	-	TRBJ2-3	CASSQDLGSGDFTDTQYF	TGCGCCAGCAGCCAAGATCTCGGTAGCGGGGACTTCACAGATACGCAGTATTTT
TRBV6-5	-	once	TRBJ2-7	CATLRQGRGEQYF	TGTGCCACCCTTCGGCAGGGAAGGGGCGAGCAGTACTTC
TRBV29-1	-	-	TRBJ2-1	CSVGDNEQFF	TGCAGCGTTGGGGACAATGAGCAGTTCTTC
TRBV30	TRBD1	once	TRBJ1-5	CAWTSTGRGPQHF	TGTGCCTGGACCTCGACAGGGAGAGGGCCCCAGCATTTT
TRBV19	TRBD2	-	TRBJ2-7	CASSIKLAGPYEQYF	TGTGCCAGTAGTATTAAACTAGCGGGGCCATACGAGCAGTACTTC
TRBV28	-	-	TRBJ2-7	CASSSYYEQYF	TGTGCCAGCAGTTCCTACTACGAGCAGTACTTC
TRBV30	-	-	TRBJ1-6	CATADISSPLHF	TGTGCCACTGCCGACATTAGTTCACCCCTCCACTTT
TRBV2	-	-	TRBJ2-7	CASSGAGQLYYEQYF	TGTGCCAGCAGCGGAGCCGGACAGCTTTACTACGAGCAGTACTTC
TRBV5-4	-	-	TRBJ1-2	CASSLRLGANYGYTF	TGTGCCAGCAGCTTGCGTTTGGGAGCTAACTATGGCTACACCTTC
TRBV28	TRBD1	once	TRBJ2-3	CASRARDRGPDTQYF	TGTGCCAGCAGGGCTAGGGACAGGGGGCCAGATACGCAGTATTTT
TRBV5-4	-	few	TRBJ2-5	CASSLERVRDQETQYF	TGTGCCAGCAGCTTGGAGAGGGTCAGGGACCAAGAGACCCAGTACTTC
TRBV30	-	-	TRBJ2-6	CAWSVWGTGANVLTF	TGTGCCTGGAGTGTGTGGGGGACTGGGGCCAACGTCCTGACTTTC
TRBV9	-	-	TRBJ2-7	CASSVSSAELYEQYF	TGTGCCAGCAGCGTATCATCAGCGGAGCTCTACGAGCAGTACTTC
TRBV5-1	-	-	TRBJ1-1	CASSQGQYPEAFF	TGCGCCAGCAGTCAGGGGCAGTATCCTGAAGCTTTCTTT
TRBV29-1	TRBD1	-	TRBJ1-2	CSVLTGTGYGYTF	TGCAGCGTTCTCACCGGGACAGGGTATGGCTACACCTTC
TRBV30	-	-	TRBJ2-1	CAWSGGNEQFF	TGTGCCTGGAGTGGGGGCAATGAGCAGTTCTTC
TRBV7-2	-	-	TRBJ2-7	CASSFSPYEQYF	TGTGCCAGCAGCTTTTCCCCCTACGAGCAGTACTTC
TRBV7-3	-	-	TRBJ1-1	CASSSGVNTEAFF	TGTGCCAGCAGCTCCGGGGTGAACACTGAAGCTTTCTTT